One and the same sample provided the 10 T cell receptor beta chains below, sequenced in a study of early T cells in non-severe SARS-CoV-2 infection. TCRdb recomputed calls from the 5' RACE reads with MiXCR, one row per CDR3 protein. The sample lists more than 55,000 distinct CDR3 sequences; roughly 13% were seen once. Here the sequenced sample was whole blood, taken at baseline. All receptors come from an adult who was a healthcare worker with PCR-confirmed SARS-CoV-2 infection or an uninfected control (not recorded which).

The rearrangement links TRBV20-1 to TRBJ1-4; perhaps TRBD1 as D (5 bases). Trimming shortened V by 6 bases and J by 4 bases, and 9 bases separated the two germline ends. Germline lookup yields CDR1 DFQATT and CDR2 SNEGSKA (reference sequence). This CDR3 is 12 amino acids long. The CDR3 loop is CSASRDNEKLFF. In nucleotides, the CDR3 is TGCAGTGCGTCCAGGGATAATGAAAAACTGTTTTTT.

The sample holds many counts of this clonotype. The CDR3 sequence: CSVERGLNTGELFF. CDR3 nucleotide sequence: TGCAGCGTTGAAAGGGGACTCAACACCGGGGAGCTGTTTTTT. V gene TRBV29-1 combines with J gene TRBJ2-2; possible D gene TRBD2, 6 bases. This CDR3 contains 14 residues. Germline CDR1 is SQVTM and CDR2 is ANQGSEA. Trimming cost V 2 bases and J 2 bases, with 9 bases left between them.

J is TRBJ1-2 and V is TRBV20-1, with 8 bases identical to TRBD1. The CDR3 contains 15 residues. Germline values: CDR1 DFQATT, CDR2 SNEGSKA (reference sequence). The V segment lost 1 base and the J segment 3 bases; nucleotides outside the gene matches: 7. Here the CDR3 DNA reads TGCAGTGCTAGAGGGTTCGACAGGGGAGACTATGGCTACACCTTC. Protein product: CSARGFDRGDYGYTF.

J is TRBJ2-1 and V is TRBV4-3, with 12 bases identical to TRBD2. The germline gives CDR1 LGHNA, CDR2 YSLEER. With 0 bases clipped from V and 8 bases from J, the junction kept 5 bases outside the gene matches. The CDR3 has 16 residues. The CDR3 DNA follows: TGCGCCAGCAGCCAAGACGGACTAGCGGGACGGGATGAGCAGTTCTTC. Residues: CASSQDGLAGRDEQFF.

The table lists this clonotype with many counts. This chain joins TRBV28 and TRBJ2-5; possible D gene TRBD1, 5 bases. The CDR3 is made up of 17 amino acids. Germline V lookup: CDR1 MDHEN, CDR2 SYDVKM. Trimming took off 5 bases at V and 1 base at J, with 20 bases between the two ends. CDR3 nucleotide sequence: TGTGCCAGCAGTCTGATTAGGGGCAGCCGAGTCCAAGAGACCCAGTACTTC. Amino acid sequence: CASSLIRGSRVQETQYF.

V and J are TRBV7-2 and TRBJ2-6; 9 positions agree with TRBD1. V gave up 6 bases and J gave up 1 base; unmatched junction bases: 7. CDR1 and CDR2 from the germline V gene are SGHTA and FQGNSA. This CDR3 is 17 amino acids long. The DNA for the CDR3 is TGTGCCAGCAGTTCGGGGACAGGGAGGTCTGGGGCCAACGTCCTGACTTTC. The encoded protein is CASSSGTGRSGANVLTF. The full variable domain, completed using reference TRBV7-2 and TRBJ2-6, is GAGVSQSPSNKVTEKGKDVELRCDPISGHTALYWYRQSLGQGLEFLIYFQGNSAPDKSGLPSDRFSAERTGGSVSTLTIQRTQQEDSAVYLCASSSGTGRSGANVLTFGAGSRLTVL.

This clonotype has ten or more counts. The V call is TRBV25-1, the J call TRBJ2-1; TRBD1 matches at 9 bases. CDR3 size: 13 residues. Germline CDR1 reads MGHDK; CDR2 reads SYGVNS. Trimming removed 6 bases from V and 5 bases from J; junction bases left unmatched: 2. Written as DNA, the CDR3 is TGTGCCAGCAGACAGGGGGCCCACAATGAGCAGTTCTTC. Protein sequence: CASRQGAHNEQFF.

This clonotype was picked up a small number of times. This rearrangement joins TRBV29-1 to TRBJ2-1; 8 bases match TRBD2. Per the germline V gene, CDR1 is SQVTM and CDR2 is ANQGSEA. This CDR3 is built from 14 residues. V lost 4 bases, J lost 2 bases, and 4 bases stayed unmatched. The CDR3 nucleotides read TGCAGCGTTGCGGCTAGCGGGCCCTACAATGAGCAGTTCTTC. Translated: CSVAASGPYNEQFF.

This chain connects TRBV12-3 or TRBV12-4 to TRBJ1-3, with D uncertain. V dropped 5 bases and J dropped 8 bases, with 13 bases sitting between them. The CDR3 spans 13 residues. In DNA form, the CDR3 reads TGTGCCAGCAGTCCTAGGACGGTTTACACCATATATTTT. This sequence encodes CASSPRTVYTIYF.

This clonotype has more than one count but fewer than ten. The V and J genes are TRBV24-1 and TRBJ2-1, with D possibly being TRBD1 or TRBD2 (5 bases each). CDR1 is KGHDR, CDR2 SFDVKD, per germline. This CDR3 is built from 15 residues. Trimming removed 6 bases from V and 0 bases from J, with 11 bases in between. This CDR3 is CATSPGASSYNEQFF. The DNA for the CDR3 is TGTGCCACCAGTCCCGGGGCGAGCTCCTACAATGAGCAGTTCTTC.